Sequencing of this T cell receptor beta chain was carried out in a study of CD8 T cells in Susac syndrome. This CDR3 is built from 16 residues. With random hexamers, roughly 0.45 to 1 ug RNA was reverse transcribed. With immunoSEQ multiplex PCR, TCR beta CDR3 was amplified across 54 Vbeta and 13 Jbeta. MiXCR was run by TCRdb on the immunoSEQ multiplex PCR reads, yielding one entry per CDR3 protein. This sample has fewer than 350,000 distinct CDR3 sequences, with approximately 90% found just once. This clonotype was counted a single time. The sample was CD8+ T cells from PBMCs. This receptor was obtained from a human donor with multiple sclerosis. The chain employs TRBV21-1 and TRBJ1-4. TRBV21-1 is a listed pseudogene. CDR3 nucleotides: TGTGCCAGCAGCCCCGCCGGAGGCCCGTTTAATGAAAAACTGTTTTTT. It encodes CASSPAGGPFNEKLFF.